This T cell receptor (beta chain) was observed in a study of blood T cells in healthy people across ages. Study conclusions and caveats: More naive CD4+ cells and higher diversity marked long-lived donors relative to aged donors. Older age coincided with a roughly linear decline in TCR beta diversity per million T cells.

This CDR3 is 16 amino acids long. The V end lost 0 bases, the J end lost 2 bases, and 14 bases lay between the germline ends. Per germline, CDR1 SGHDT and CDR2 YYEEEE. The authors ran a second PCR of 7 to 11 cycles using a sample-barcoded 5' primer and a J-beta primer mix. MiXCR was run by TCRdb on the 5' RACE reads, yielding one entry per CDR3 protein. The table includes about 800,000 distinct CDR3 sequences, 25% detected once. As for this clonotype: Its target is not known.

Each of the donors had around 9 milliliters of peripheral blood drawn into EDTA-treated Vacutainer tubes. This sample also belongs to another study, concerning T cells of mothers and their children. That source notes: In this cohort, donors were three healthy Caucasian mothers plus their six children.

This TCR came from a boy aged 5 to 17 in good health. The genes are TRBV5-6 and TRBJ2-5; maybe TRBD1 (6 bases). Sequenced sample: blood. CDR3 sequence: CASSLGATGLQETQYF. CDR3 sequence (DNA): TGTGCCAGCAGCTTGGGCGCCACAGGGTTACAAGAGACCCAGTACTTC.